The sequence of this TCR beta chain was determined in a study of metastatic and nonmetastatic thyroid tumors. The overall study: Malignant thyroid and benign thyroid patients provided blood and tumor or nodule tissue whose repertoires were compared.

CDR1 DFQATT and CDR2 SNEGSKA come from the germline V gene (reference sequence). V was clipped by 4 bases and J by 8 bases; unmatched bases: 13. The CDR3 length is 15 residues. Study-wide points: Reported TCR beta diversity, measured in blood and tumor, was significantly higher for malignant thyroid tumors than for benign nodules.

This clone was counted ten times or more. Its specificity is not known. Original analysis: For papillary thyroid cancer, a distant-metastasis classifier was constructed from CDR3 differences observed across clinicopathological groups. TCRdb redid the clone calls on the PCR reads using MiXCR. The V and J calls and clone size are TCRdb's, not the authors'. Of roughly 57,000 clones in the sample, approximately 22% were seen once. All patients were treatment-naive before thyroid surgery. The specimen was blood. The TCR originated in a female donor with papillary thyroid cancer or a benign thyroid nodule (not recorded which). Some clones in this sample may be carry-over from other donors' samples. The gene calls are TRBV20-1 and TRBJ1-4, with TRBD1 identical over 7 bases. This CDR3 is CSAMGPGQRLEKLFF. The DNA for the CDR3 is TGCAGTGCTATGGGACCGGGACAGAGGCTAGAAAAACTGTTTTTT.